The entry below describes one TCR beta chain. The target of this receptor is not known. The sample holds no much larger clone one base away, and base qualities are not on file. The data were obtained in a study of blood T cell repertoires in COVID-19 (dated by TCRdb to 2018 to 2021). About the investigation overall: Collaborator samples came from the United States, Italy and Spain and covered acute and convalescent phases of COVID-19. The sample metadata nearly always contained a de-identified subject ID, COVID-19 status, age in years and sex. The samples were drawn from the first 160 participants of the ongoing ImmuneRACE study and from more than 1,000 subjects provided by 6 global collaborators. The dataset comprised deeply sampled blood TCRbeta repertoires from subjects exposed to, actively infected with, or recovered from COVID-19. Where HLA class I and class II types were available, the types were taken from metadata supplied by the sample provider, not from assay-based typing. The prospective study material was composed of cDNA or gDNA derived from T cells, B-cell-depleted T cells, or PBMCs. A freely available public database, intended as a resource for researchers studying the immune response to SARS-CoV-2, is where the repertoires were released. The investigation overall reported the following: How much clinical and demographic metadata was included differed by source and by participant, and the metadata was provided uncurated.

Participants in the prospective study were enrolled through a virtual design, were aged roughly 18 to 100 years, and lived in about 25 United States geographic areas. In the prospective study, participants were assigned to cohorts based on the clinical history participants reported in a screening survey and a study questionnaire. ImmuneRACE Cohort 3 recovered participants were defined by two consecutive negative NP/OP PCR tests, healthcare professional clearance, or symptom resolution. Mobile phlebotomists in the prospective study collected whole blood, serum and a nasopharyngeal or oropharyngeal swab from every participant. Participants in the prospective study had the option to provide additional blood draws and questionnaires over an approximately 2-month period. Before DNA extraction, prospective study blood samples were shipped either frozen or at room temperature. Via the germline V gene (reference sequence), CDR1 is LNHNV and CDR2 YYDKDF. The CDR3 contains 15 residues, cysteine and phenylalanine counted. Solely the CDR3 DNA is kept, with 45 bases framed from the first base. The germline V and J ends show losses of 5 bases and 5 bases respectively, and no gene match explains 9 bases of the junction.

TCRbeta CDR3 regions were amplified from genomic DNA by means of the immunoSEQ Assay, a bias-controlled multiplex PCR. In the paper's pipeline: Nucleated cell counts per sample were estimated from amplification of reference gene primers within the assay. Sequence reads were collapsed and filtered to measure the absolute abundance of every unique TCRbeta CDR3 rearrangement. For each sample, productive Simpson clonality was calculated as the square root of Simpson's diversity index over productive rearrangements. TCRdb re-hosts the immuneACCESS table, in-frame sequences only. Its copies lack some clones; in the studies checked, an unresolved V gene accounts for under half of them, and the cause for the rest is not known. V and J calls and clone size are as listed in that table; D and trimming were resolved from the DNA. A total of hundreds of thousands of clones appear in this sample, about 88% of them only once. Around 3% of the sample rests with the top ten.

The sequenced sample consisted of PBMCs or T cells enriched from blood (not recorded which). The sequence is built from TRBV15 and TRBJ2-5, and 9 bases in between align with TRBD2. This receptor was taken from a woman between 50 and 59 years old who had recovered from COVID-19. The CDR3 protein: CATSGGAGGPETQYF. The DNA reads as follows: TGTGCCACCAGCGGAGGGGCGGGAGGGCCGGAGACCCAGTACTTC.